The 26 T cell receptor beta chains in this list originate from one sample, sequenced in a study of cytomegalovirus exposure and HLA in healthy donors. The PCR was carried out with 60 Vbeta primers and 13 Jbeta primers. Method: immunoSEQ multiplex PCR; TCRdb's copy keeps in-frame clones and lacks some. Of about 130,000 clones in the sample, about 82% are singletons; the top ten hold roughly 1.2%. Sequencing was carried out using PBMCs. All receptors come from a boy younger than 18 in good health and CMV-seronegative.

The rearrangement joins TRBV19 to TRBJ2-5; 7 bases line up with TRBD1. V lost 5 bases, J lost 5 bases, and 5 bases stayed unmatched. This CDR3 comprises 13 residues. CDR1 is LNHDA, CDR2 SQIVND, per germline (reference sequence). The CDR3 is CASSSDREETQYF. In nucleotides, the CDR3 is TGTGCCAGTAGTTCTGACAGGGAGGAGACCCAGTACTTC.

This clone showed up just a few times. The CDR3 sequence: CASSPSSGEQFF. CDR3 coding DNA: TGTGCCAGCAGCCCAAGTTCGGGGGAGCAGTTCTTC. The chain links TRBV9 to TRBJ2-1; D is perhaps TRBD2 (5 bases). Trimming removed 4 bases at V and 10 bases at J, with 12 bases between. CDR1 and CDR2 (germline): SGDLS, YYNGEE. The CDR3 contains 12 residues.

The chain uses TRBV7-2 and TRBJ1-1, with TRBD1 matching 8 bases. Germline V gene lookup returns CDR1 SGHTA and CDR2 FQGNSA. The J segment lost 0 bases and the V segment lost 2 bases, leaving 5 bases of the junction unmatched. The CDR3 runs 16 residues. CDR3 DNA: TGTGCCAGCAGCTTATCGACAGGGGCGTTGAACACTGAAGCTTTCTTT. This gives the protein CASSLSTGALNTEAFF.

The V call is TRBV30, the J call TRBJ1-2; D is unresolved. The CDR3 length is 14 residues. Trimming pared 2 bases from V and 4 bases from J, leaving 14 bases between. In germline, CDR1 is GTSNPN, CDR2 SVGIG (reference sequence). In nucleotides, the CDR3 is TGTGCCTGGAGTCCGGGCCTAGGGAGCTATGGCTACACCTTC. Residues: CAWSPGLGSYGYTF.

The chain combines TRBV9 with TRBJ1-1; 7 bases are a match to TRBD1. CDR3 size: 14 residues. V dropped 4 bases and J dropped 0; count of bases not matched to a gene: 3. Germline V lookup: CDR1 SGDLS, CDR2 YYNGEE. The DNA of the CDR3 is TGTGCCAGCAGCCCAACAGGGGTGAACACTGAAGCTTTCTTT. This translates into CASSPTGVNTEAFF.

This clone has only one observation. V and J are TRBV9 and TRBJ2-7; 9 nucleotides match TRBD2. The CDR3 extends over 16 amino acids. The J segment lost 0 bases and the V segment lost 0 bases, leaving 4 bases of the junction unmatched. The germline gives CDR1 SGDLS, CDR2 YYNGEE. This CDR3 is CASSVDPSGNSYEQYF. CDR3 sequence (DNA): TGTGCCAGCAGCGTAGACCCTAGCGGGAACTCCTACGAGCAGTACTTC. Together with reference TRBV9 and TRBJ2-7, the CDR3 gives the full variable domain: DSGVTQTPKHLITATGQRVTLRCSPRSGDLSVYWYQQSLDQGLQFLIQYYNGEERAKGNILERFSAQQFPDLHSELNLSSLELGDSALYFCASSVDPSGNSYEQYFGPGTRLTVT.

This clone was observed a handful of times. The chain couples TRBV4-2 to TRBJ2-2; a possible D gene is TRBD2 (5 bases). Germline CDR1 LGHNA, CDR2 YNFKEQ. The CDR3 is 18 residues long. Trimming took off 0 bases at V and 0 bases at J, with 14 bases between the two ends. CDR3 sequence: CASSQDRRTPANTGELFF. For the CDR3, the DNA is TGTGCCAGCAGCCAAGATAGGAGGACTCCCGCGAACACCGGGGAGCTGTTTTTT.

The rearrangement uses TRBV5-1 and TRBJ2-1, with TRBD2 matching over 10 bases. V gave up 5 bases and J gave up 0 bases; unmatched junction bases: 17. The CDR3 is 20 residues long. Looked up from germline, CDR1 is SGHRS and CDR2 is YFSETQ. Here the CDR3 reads CASRKERLAGGDFSYNEQFF. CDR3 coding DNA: TGCGCCAGCAGAAAGGAGCGCTTAGCGGGAGGCGACTTCTCCTACAATGAGCAGTTCTTC.

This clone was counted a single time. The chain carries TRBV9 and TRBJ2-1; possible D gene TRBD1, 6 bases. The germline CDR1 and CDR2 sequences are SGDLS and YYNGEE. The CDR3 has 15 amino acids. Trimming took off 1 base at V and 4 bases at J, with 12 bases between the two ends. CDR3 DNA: TGTGCCAGCAGCGTAACCGGGACAACATACAATGAGCAGTTCTTC. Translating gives CASSVTGTTYNEQFF. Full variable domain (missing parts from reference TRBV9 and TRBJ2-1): DSGVTQTPKHLITATGQRVTLRCSPRSGDLSVYWYQQSLDQGLQFLIQYYNGEERAKGNILERFSAQQFPDLHSELNLSSLELGDSALYFCASSVTGTTYNEQFFGPGTRLTVL.

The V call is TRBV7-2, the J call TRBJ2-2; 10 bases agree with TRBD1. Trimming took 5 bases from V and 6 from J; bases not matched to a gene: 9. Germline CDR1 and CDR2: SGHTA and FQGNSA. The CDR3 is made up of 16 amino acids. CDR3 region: CASSDGQGESAGELFF. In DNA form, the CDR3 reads TGTGCCAGCAGCGATGGACAGGGGGAATCGGCCGGGGAGCTGTTTTTT.

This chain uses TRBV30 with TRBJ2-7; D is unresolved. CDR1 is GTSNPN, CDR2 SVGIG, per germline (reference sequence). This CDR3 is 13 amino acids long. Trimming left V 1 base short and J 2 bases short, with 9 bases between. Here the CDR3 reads CAWSGGQAYEQYF. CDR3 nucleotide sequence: TGTGCCTGGAGTGGTGGGCAGGCCTACGAGCAGTACTTC.

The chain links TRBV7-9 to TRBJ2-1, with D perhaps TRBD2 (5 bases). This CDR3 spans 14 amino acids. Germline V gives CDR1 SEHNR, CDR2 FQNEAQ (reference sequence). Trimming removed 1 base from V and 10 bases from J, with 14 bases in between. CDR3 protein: CASSLEVLAGEQFF. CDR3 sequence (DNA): TGTGCCAGCAGCTTAGAGGTCCTAGCAGGCGAGCAGTTCTTC.

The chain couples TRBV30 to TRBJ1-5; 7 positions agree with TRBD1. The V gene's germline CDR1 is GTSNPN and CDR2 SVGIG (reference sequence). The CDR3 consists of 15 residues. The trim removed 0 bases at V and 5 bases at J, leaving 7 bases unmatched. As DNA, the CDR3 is TGTGCCTGGAGTGTAACAGGGGTTTACCATCAGCCCCAGCATTTT. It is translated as CAWSVTGVYHQPQHF.

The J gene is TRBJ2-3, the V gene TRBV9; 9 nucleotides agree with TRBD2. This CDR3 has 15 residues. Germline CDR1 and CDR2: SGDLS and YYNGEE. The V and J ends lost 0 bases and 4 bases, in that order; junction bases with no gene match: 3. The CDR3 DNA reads TGTGCCAGCAGCGTAGGGACTAGCGTATCAGATACGCAGTATTTT. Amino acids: CASSVGTSVSDTQYF.

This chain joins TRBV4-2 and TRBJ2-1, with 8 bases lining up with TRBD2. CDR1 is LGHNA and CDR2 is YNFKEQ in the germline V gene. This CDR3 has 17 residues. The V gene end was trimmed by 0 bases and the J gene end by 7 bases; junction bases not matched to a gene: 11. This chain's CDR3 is CASSQDRGSGSWNEQFF. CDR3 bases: TGTGCCAGCAGCCAAGATCGGGGGAGCGGGAGTTGGAATGAGCAGTTCTTC.

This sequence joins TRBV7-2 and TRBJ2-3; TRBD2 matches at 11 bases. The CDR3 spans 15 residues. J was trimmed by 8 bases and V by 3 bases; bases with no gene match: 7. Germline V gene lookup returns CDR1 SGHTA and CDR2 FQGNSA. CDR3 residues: CASSLLLAGVGTQYF. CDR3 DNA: TGTGCCAGCAGCTTGTTACTAGCGGGAGTTGGTACGCAGTATTTT.

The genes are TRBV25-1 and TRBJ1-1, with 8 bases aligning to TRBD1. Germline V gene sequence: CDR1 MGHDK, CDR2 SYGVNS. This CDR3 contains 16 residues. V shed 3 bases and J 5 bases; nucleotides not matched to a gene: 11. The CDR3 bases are TGTGCCAGCAGTGACCCTAAGACAGGGGCGCGGACTGAAGCTTTCTTT. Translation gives CASSDPKTGARTEAFF. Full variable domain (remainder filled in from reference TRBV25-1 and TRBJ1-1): EADIYQTPRYLVIGTGKKITLECSQTMGHDKMYWYQQDPGMELHLIHYSYGVNSTEKGDLSSESTVSRIRTEHFPLTLESARPSHTSQYLCASSDPKTGARTEAFFGQGTRLTVV.

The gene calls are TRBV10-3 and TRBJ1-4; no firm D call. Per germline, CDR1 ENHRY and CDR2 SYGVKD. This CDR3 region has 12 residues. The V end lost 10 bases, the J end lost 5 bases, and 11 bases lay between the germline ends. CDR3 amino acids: CATSTENEKLFF. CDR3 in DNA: TGTGCCACTTCGACGGAGAATGAAAAACTGTTTTTT.

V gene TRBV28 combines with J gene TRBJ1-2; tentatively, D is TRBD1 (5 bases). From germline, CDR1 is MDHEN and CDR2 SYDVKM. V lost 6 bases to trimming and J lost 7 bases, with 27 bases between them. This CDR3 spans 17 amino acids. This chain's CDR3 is CASSSPGAGVWGVGYTF. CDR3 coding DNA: TGTGCCAGCAGCTCCCCCGGAGCGGGGGTTTGGGGCGTTGGCTACACCTTC.

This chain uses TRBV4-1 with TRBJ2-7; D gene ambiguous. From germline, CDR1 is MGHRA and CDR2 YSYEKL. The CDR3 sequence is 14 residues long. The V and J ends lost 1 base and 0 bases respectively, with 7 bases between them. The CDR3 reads CASSQAESSYEQYF. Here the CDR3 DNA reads TGCGCCAGCAGCCAAGCGGAGAGCTCCTACGAGCAGTACTTC.

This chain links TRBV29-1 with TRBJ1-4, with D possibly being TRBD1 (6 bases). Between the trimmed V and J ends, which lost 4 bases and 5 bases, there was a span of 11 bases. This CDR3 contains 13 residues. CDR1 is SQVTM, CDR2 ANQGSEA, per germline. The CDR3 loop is CSVVFRGNEKLFF. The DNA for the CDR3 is TGCAGCGTTGTCTTCAGGGGAAATGAAAAACTGTTTTTT.

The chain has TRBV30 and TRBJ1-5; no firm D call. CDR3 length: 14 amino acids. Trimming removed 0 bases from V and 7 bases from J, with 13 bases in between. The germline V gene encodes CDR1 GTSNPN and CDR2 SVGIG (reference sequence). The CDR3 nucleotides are TGTGCCTGGAGTGTAAGAGGGATAGGGCAGCCCCAGCATTTT. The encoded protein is CAWSVRGIGQPQHF.

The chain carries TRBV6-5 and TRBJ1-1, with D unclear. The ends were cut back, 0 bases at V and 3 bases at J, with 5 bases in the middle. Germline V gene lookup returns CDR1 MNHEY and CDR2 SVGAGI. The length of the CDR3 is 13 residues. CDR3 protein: CASSYSRDTEAFF. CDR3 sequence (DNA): TGTGCCAGCAGTTACTCGAGAGACACTGAAGCTTTCTTT.

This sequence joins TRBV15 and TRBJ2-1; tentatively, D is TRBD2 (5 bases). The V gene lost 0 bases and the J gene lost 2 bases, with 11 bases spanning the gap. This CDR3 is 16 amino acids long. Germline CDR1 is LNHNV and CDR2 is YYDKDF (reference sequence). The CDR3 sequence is CATSRESGPPYNEQFF. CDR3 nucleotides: TGTGCCACCAGCAGAGAAAGCGGCCCACCCTACAATGAGCAGTTCTTC.

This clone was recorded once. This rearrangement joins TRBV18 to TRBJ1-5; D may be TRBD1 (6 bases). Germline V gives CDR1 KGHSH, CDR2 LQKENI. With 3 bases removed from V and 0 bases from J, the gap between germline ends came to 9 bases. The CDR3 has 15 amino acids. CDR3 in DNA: TGTGCCAGCTCACCCGGGACACATAGCAATCAGCCCCAGCATTTT. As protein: CASSPGTHSNQPQHF. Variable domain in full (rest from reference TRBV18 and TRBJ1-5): NAGVMQNPRHLVRRRGQEARLRCSPMKGHSHVYWYRQLPEEGLKFMVYLQKENIIDESGMPKERFSAEFPKEGPSILRIQQVVRGDSAAYFCASSPGTHSNQPQHFGDGTRLSIL.

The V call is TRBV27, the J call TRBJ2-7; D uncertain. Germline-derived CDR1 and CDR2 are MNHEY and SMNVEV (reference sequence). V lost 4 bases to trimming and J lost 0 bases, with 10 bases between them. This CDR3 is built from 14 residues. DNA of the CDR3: TGTGCCAGCAGTTGGAGCACTTCCTCCTACGAGCAGTACTTC. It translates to CASSWSTSSYEQYF.